A selection of T cell receptor beta chains follows, all from one sample in a study of cytomegalovirus exposure and HLA in healthy donors. Sequencing was performed with immunoSEQ multiplex PCR; in TCRdb, only in-frame clones are kept and a portion is missing. The sample records over 95,000 clones, about 80% being singletons. The sequencing input was PBMCs. These receptor sequences come from a woman aged 40 to 50 in good health and CMV-seropositive. CDR3s include the opening cysteine and the closing phenylalanine or tryptophan. The order of the fields is J gene, clone size, D gene, V gene, CDR3 DNA, CDR3 protein. A D gene is named only where the DNA matches it firmly. Only part of the rows carry a size: once, few, many, or a class if the clone is expanded.

TRBJ1-3,NA,NA,TRBV11-2,TGTGCCAGCAGTCCCCCCTTTGCGGGGGTAAGAAACACCATATATTTT,CASSPPFAGVRNTIYF
TRBJ2-7,NA,TRBD1,TRBV6-6,TGTGCCAGCCACCGCGGACAGGGTAACTACGAGCAGTACTTC,CASHRGQGNYEQYF
TRBJ1-5,NA,TRBD1,TRBV7-8,TGTGCCAGCAGCTTATTAACAGGGGGTTCCAATCAGCCCCAGCATTTT,CASSLLTGGSNQPQHF
TRBJ1-1,NA,NA,TRBV27,TGTGCCAGCAGTTTATCCCCCGTGGGGGCTGATGAAGCTTTCTTT,CASSLSPVGADEAFF
TRBJ1-5,NA,NA,TRBV10-3,TGTGCCATCACAAGGGGAGGGGAACAGCCCCAGCATTTT,CAITRGGEQPQHF
TRBJ1-6,few,TRBD1,TRBV28,TGTGCCAGCAGTTTCGTATCAGGGGGCCGTTCACCCCTCCACTTT,CASSFVSGGRSPLHF
TRBJ1-4,NA,TRBD1,TRBV30,TGTGCCTGGAAGAACCCGGGACAGGGGATAAAACTGTTTTTT,CAWKNPGQGIKLFF
TRBJ1-2,NA,TRBD1,TRBV9,TGTGCCAGCAGCGTAGTGGGGTCCGGGACAGGCTATGGCTACACCTTC,CASSVVGSGTGYGYTF
TRBJ1-1,few,NA,TRBV19,TGTGCCAGTAGTACGGACAGAGCGAACACTGAAGCTTTCTTT,CASSTDRANTEAFF
TRBJ1-2,NA,NA,TRBV29-1,TGCAGCGTTGATCTGGACAGACTCATCCAAGGGTATGCCTACACCTTC,CSVDLDRLIQGYAYTF
TRBJ2-1,NA,TRBD1,TRBV6-4,TGTGCCAGCAGTGACTGGGACAGGGGGTGGAATGAGCAGTTCTTC,CASSDWDRGWNEQFF